This TCR beta chain is drawn from a study of cytomegalovirus exposure and HLA in healthy donors. The PCR contained 60 Vbeta and 13 Jbeta primers. Sequencing was performed with immunoSEQ multiplex PCR; in TCRdb, only in-frame clones are kept and a portion is missing. The sample has approximately 180,000 clones, about four fifths seen once; the top ten hold less than 2%. Details on this clone: A read error is likely, as this CDR3 ends without the conserved phenylalanine or tryptophan. It is unclear where the CDR3 begins or ends on the DNA, so no DNA is shown, and the CDR3 is as TCRdb lists it.

The V gene's germline CDR1 is LNHDA and CDR2 SQIVND (reference sequence). The CDR3 extends over 12 residues, inclusive of both ends. The sample consisted of PBMCs. This TCR was recovered from a woman younger than 30 in good health and CMV-seronegative. The chain carries TRBV19 and TRBJ2-7; the table names TRBD2, a call not compared with the DNA. CDR3 sequence reads: CASSTPAGNPSI.